This TCR beta chain was identified in a study of blood T cells in healthy people across ages. Across the whole study: Every two T cells gave about one barcoded beta molecule via template switching.

A second PCR of 7 to 11 cycles used a sample-barcoded 5' primer and a J-beta primer mix. TCRdb ran MiXCR on the 5' RACE reads and lists one entry per CDR3 protein. The table shows over a million distinct CDR3 sequences, with around 40% occurring only once. Germline CDR1 is MGHRA and CDR2 is YSYEKL. The CDR3 is 14 residues long. Deletions cut 6 bases from V and 0 bases from J, with 11 bases between. This clonotype was seen a few times. Its antigen is unknown. Notes on the study in general: Older individuals had lower TCR beta diversity per million T cells (the decline was roughly linear). What prevented conclusive comparison of naive and antigen-experienced cells was that PBMCs were unsorted.

The chain joins TRBV4-1 to TRBJ1-1; D gene unclear. Specimen: blood. This sequence was found in a woman in her late teens or twenties in good health. This chain's CDR3 is CASSGILLNTEAFF. The CDR3 nucleotides read TGCGCCAGCAGTGGGATATTATTGAACACTGAAGCTTTCTTT.